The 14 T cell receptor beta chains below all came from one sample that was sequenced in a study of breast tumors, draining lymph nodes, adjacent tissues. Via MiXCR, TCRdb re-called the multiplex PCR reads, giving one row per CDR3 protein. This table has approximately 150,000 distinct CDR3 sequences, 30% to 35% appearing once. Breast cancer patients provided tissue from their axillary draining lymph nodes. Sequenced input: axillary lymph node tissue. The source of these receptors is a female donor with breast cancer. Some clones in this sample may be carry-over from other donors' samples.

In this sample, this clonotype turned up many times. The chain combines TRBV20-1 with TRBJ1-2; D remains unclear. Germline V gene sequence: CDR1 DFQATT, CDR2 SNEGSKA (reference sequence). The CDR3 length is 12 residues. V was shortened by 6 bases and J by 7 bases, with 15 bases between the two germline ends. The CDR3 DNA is TGCAGTGCCGAGCACGGGTACCCTGGCTACACCTTC. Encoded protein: CSAEHGYPGYTF.

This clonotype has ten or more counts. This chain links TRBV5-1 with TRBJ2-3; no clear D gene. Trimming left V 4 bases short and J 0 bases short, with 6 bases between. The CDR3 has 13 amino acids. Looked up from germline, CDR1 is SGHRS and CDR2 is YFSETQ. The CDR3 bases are TGCGCCAGCAGCAAGGACAGCACAGATACGCAGTATTTT. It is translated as CASSKDSTDTQYF.

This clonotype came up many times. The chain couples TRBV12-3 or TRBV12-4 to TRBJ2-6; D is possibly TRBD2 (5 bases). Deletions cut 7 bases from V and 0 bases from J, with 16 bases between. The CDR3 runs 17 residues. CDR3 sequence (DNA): TGTGCCAGCACCCGGGAATTTTCAAGCTCTGGGGCCAACGTCCTGACTTTC. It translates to CASTREFSSSGANVLTF.

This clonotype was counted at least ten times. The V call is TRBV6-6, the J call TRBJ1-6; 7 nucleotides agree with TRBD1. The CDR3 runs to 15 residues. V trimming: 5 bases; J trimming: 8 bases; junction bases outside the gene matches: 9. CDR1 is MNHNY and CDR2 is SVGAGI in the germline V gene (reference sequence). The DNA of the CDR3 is TGTGCCAGCAGTCCGATGGACAGGTTCGATTCACCCCTCCACTTT. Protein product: CASSPMDRFDSPLHF.

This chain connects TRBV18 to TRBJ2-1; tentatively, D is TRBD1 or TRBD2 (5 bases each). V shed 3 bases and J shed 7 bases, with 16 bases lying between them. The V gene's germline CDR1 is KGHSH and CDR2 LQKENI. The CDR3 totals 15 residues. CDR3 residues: CASSPGDPLFNEQFF. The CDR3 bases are TGTGCCAGCTCACCCGGGGACCCCCTTTTTAATGAGCAGTTCTTC.

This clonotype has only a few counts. The CDR3 region has the DNA TGTGCCAGCAGCTCCGGGACAGGGCTGAACACTGAAGCTTTCTTT. The encoded protein is CASSSGTGLNTEAFF. The V and J genes are TRBV5-6 and TRBJ1-1; TRBD1 aligns across 9 bases. The germline V gene encodes CDR1 SGHDT and CDR2 YYEEEE. V trimming: 3 bases; J trimming: 0 bases; junction bases outside the gene matches: 3. The CDR3 is made up of 15 amino acids.

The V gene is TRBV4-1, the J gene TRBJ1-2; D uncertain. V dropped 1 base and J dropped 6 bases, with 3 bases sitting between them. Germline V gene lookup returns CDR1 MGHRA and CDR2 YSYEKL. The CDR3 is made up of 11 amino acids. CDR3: CASSQGHGYTF. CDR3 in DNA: TGCGCCAGCAGCCAAGGCCATGGCTACACCTTC.

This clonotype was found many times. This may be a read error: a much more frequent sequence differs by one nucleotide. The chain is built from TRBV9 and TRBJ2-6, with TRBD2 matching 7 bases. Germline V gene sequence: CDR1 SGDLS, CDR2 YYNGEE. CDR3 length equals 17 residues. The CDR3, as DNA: TGTGCCAGCAGCCCCAGCGGGGAGTTCTTTGGGGCCACCGTCCTGACTTTC. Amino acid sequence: CASSPSGEFFGATVLTF.

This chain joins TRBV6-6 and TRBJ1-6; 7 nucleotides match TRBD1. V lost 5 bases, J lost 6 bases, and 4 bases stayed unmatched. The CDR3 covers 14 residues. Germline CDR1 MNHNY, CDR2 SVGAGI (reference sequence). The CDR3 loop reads CASSKQGFNSPLHF. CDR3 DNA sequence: TGTGCCAGCAGTAAACAGGGGTTTAATTCACCCCTCCACTTT.

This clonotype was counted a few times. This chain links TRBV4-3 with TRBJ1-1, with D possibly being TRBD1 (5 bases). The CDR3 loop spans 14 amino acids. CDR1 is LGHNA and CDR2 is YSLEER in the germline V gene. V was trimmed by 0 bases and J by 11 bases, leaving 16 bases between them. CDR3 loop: CASSQDERGPEAFF. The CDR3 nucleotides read TGCGCCAGCAGCCAAGATGAGAGGGGCCCCGAGGCTTTCTTT.

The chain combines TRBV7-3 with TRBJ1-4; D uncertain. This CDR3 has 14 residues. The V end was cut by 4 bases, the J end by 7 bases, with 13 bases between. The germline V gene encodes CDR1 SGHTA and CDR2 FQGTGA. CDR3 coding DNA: TGTGCCAGCAGCTCAAGGGAGGGTAGTGAAAAACTGTTTTTT. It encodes CASSSREGSEKLFF.

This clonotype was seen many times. The CDR3 here is CASSVGFSSYNEQFF. CDR3 DNA sequence: TGTGCCAGCAGCGTAGGGTTTAGCTCCTACAATGAGCAGTTCTTC. The gene calls are TRBV6-4 and TRBJ2-1, with D uncertain. This CDR3 contains 15 residues. Germline V gene sequence: CDR1 MRHNA, CDR2 SNTAGT. V was clipped by 6 bases and J by 0 bases, with 12 bases between them.

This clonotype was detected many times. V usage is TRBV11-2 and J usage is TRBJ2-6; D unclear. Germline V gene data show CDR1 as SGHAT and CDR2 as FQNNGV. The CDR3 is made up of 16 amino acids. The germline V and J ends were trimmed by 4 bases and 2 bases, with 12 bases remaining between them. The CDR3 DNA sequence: TGTGCCAGCAGCTACGCCCTTGCGGCTGGGGCCAACGTCCTGACTTTC. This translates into CASSYALAAGANVLTF.

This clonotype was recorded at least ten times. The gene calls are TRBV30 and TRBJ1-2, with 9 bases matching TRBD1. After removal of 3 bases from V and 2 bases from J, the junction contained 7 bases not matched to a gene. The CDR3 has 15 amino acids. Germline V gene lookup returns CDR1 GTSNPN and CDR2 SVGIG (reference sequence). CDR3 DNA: TGTGCCTGGAGCGAGGGACAGGGTGGCAACTATGGCTACACCTTC. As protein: CAWSEGQGGNYGYTF.